These 30 T cell receptor beta chains came from one sample sequenced in a study of shared clonotypes between healthy human individuals. Sequencing was performed with immunoSEQ multiplex PCR; in TCRdb, only in-frame clones are kept and a portion is missing. This sample yields 850,000 to 1,100,000 clones, of which roughly 77% are seen a single time; roughly 0.82% belongs to the top ten. The sequencing sample was made of memory CD4+ T cells from PBMCs. Subset specified: CD45RA-negative fraction. The receptors stem from a man younger than 35 in good health. Some clones in this sample may be carry-over from other donors' samples.

CDR3 in DNA: TGTGCCAGCAGACAGACAAGGACGCAAGGAAACACCATATATTTT. Encoded protein: CASRQTRTQGNTIYF. This sequence joins TRBV7-2 and TRBJ1-3; D gene uncertain. V lost 6 bases and J 4 bases, leaving 16 bases between the germline ends. Germline V gene sequence: CDR1 SGHTA, CDR2 FQGNSA. The length of the CDR3 is 15 residues.

V usage is TRBV18 and J usage is TRBJ2-7, with 8 positions matching TRBD1. CDR3 length: 15 residues. In germline, CDR1 is KGHSH, CDR2 LQKENI. The junction had 5 bases not matched to a gene; V was cut back by 2 bases and J by 2 bases. The CDR3, as DNA: TGTGCCAGCTCACCAACAGGGGGATCGGCCTACGAGCAGTACTTC. It encodes CASSPTGGSAYEQYF.

The chain employs TRBV6-5 and TRBJ1-5; tentatively, D is TRBD1 (5 bases). The V end was cut by 3 bases, the J end by 0 bases, with 9 bases between. The CDR3 spans 15 residues. Germline CDR1 and CDR2: MNHEY and SVGAGI. CDR3 DNA: TGTGCCAGCAGTTATCAGGGACCTAGCAATCAGCCCCAGCATTTT. This translates into CASSYQGPSNQPQHF.

The sample holds a few counts of this clone. This chain joins TRBV7-2 and TRBJ2-5, with D hard to call. The CDR3 length is 12 residues. V was shortened by 5 bases and J by 5 bases, with 9 bases between the two germline ends. Germline V gene lookup returns CDR1 SGHTA and CDR2 FQGNSA. The CDR3 sequence: CASSLGLETQYF. CDR3 coding DNA: TGTGCCAGCAGCCTAGGGTTGGAGACCCAGTACTTC.

The chain uses TRBV28 and TRBJ2-1; D is unclear. The CDR3 totals 13 residues. V was cut by 3 bases and J by 4 bases, with 7 bases left in between. Germline lookup yields CDR1 MDHEN and CDR2 SYDVKM. The CDR3 region is CASSFIYYNEQFF. The CDR3 DNA reads TGTGCCAGCAGTTTTATCTATTACAATGAGCAGTTCTTC.

This clone was counted ten times or more. This specimen includes other DNA sequences encoding the same CDR3. V and J are TRBV11-3 and TRBJ2-1; 12 bases align to TRBD2. Trimming removed 4 bases from V and 5 bases from J; junction bases left unmatched: 3. Germline V CDR1 and CDR2: SGHNT, YENEEA. CDR3 length: 15 residues. CDR3 sequence reads: CASSSGLAGNNEQFF. CDR3 DNA sequence: TGTGCCAGCAGCTCAGGACTAGCGGGAAACAATGAGCAGTTCTTC.

The genes are TRBV6-1 and TRBJ1-2; TRBD1 matches at 8 bases. This CDR3 has 14 amino acids. Germline lookup yields CDR1 MNHNS and CDR2 SASEGT. V shed 6 bases and J 7 bases; nucleotides not matched to a gene: 10. CDR3 sequence reads: CASRTTGGGTGYTF. The CDR3 region has the DNA TGTGCCAGCAGAACCACAGGGGGAGGGACTGGCTACACCTTC.

The chain is built from TRBV29-1 and TRBJ1-1; D remains ambiguous. From germline, CDR1 is SQVTM and CDR2 ANQGSEA. CDR3 length equals 13 residues. The ends were cut back, 7 bases at V and 0 bases at J, with 12 bases in the middle. CDR3 in amino acids: CSAFEPVNTEAFF. CDR3 DNA sequence: TGCAGCGCCTTCGAGCCTGTGAACACTGAAGCTTTCTTT.

This chain links TRBV18 with TRBJ2-2, with 7 positions matching TRBD2. The CDR3 extends over 15 amino acids. Germline V CDR1 and CDR2: KGHSH, LQKENI. The ends lost 3 bases at V and 5 bases at J; junction bases unmatched: 6. The CDR3 protein is CASSPLRERTGELFF. For the CDR3, the DNA is TGTGCCAGCTCACCGTTGCGGGAGAGGACCGGGGAGCTGTTTTTT.

The chain has TRBV2 and TRBJ1-2; 7 nucleotides match TRBD1. The J segment lost 4 bases and the V segment lost 6 bases, leaving 14 bases of the junction unmatched. CDR1 and CDR2 from the germline V gene are SNHLY and FYNNEI. CDR3 length: 16 residues. CDR3 sequence reads: CASRIPGTVAIYGYTF. CDR3 DNA sequence: TGTGCCAGCAGGATTCCTGGGACAGTGGCGATCTATGGCTACACCTTC.

This clone was observed a few times. The chain combines TRBV7-2 with TRBJ2-7, with TRBD2 matching 9 bases. Germline V lookup: CDR1 SGHTA, CDR2 FQGNSA. V shed 3 bases, J shed 0 bases, and the junction held 6 bases outside the gene matches. The CDR3 is made up of 16 amino acids. CDR3: CASSLGLARSSYEQYF. The CDR3 DNA follows: TGTGCCAGCAGCTTGGGACTAGCCCGGAGCTCCTACGAGCAGTACTTC.

The chain recombines TRBV5-1 with TRBJ2-3; 10 bases line up with TRBD2. The CDR3 contains 15 residues. The V segment lost 4 bases and the J segment 3 bases; nucleotides outside the gene matches: 5. Germline assignment: CDR1 SGHRS and CDR2 YFSETQ. The CDR3 loop reads CASSPSGSGTDTQYF. CDR3 DNA sequence: TGCGCCAGCAGCCCTAGCGGGAGTGGAACAGATACGCAGTATTTT.

The rearrangement joins TRBV27 to TRBJ2-1; D is possibly TRBD2 (6 bases). This CDR3 comprises 16 residues. Per germline, CDR1 MNHEY and CDR2 SMNVEV (reference sequence). V was cut by 4 bases and J by 6 bases, with 19 bases left in between. The CDR3 sequence: CASSSPSGPRRNEQFF. Written as DNA, the CDR3 is TGTGCCAGCAGTTCCCCCAGCGGGCCTCGTCGCAATGAGCAGTTCTTC.

This clone is a singleton in its sample. J is TRBJ2-1 and V is TRBV7-8; maybe TRBD2 (5 bases). This CDR3 has 17 residues. From germline, CDR1 is SGHVS and CDR2 FQNEAQ. The germline V and J ends were trimmed by 4 bases and 7 bases, with 23 bases remaining between them. The CDR3 DNA sequence: TGTGCCAGCAGCTCCCTAGTGGGAGACGGGTCTAGGAATGAGCAGTTCTTC. Translation gives CASSSLVGDGSRNEQFF.

The chain carries TRBV5-1 and TRBJ2-5, with 8 bases fitting TRBD2. The length of the CDR3 is 14 residues. Germline CDR1 reads SGHRS; CDR2 reads YFSETQ. The V segment lost 0 bases and the J segment 4 bases; nucleotides outside the gene matches: 2. The CDR3 is CASSLGTSLETQYF. In DNA form, the CDR3 reads TGCGCCAGCAGCTTGGGGACTAGCTTAGAGACCCAGTACTTC. Using reference TRBV5-1 and TRBJ2-5 for the parts outside the CDR3, the full variable domain is KAGVTQTPRYLIKTRGQQVTLSCSPISGHRSVSWYQQTPGQGLQFLFEYFSETQRNKGNFPGRFSGRQFSNSRSEMNVSTLELGDSALYLCASSLGTSLETQYFGPGTRLLVL.

The chain employs TRBV5-8 and TRBJ1-2, with 9 positions matching TRBD1. The CDR3 covers 14 residues. The V segment lost 6 bases and the J segment 8 bases; nucleotides outside the gene matches: 11. CDR1 is SGHTS, CDR2 YDEGEE, per germline. The DNA for the CDR3 is TGTGCCAGCACCGACCCGGGACAGGGTGGGGGCTACACCTTC. Translated, it gives CASTDPGQGGGYTF.

This clone was detected once. J is TRBJ2-1 and V is TRBV28; the D gene is possibly TRBD2 (6 bases). The V gene's germline CDR1 is MDHEN and CDR2 SYDVKM. The CDR3 runs to 15 residues. V lost 1 base and J lost 1, with 8 bases in between. The CDR3: CASSLYSGSYNEQFF. CDR3 DNA: TGTGCCAGCAGTTTATATAGCGGTTCCTACAATGAGCAGTTCTTC. Full variable domain (outside the CDR3, taken from reference TRBV28 and TRBJ2-1): DVKVTQSSRYLVKRTGEKVFLECVQDMDHENMFWYRQDPGLGLRLIYFSYDVKMKEKGDIPEGYSVSREKKERFSLILESASTNQTSMYLCASSLYSGSYNEQFFGPGTRLTVL.

The chain links TRBV5-1 to TRBJ2-6; D ambiguous. This CDR3 has 14 amino acids. Trimming took 6 bases from V and 0 from J, leaving 7 bases between them. Germline V lookup: CDR1 SGHRS, CDR2 YFSETQ. CDR3 bases: TGCGCCAGCAACGCAGACTCTGGGGCCAACGTCCTGACTTTC. As protein: CASNADSGANVLTF.

This clone was seen repeatedly, ten times or more. This chain connects TRBV29-1 to TRBJ1-2, with a possible D match to TRBD1 (6 bases). V lost 4 bases to trimming and J lost 9 bases, with 18 bases between them. This CDR3 comprises 13 residues. Germline V gives CDR1 SQVTM, CDR2 ANQGSEA. The chain's CDR3 is CSVGGQAGRSYTF. CDR3 nucleotide sequence: TGCAGCGTTGGGGGGCAGGCCGGTAGGAGCTACACCTTC. Full variable domain (rest looked up from reference TRBV29-1 and TRBJ1-2): SAVISQKPSRDICQRGTSLTIQCQVDSQVTMMFWYRQQPGQSLTLIATANQGSEATYESGFVIDKFPISRPNLTFSTLTVSNMSPEDSSIYLCSVGGQAGRSYTFGSGTRLTVV.

V is TRBV19 and J is TRBJ2-4; D not certain. Trimming took off 7 bases at V and 0 bases at J, with 10 bases between the two ends. CDR1 and CDR2 from the germline V gene are LNHDA and SQIVND (reference sequence). CDR3 length: 14 amino acids. CDR3 residues: CASTQGIAKNIQYF. For the CDR3, the DNA is TGTGCCAGTACCCAAGGGATAGCCAAAAACATTCAGTACTTC.

This clone was found a few times. CDR3 sequence (DNA): TGTGCCAGCAGACCAGGGGGGGGAGGCACAGATACGCAGTATTTT. Amino acid sequence: CASRPGGGGTDTQYF. This chain uses TRBV28 with TRBJ2-3; D may match TRBD1 or TRBD2 (7 bases each). The CDR3 runs 15 residues. Trimming stripped 6 bases from V and 1 base from J, with 14 bases between. In germline, CDR1 is MDHEN, CDR2 SYDVKM.

The V and J genes are TRBV5-1 and TRBJ2-7; D perhaps matches TRBD2 (5 bases). The CDR3 loop spans 13 amino acids. CDR1 is SGHRS and CDR2 is YFSETQ in the germline V gene. Trimming stripped 7 bases from V and 4 bases from J, with 15 bases between. In DNA, the CDR3 is TGCGCCAGCGGCCTTTTAGGAGGTTACGAGCAGTACTTC. Residues: CASGLLGGYEQYF. Drawing the rest from reference TRBV5-1 and TRBJ2-7, the complete variable domain is KAGVTQTPRYLIKTRGQQVTLSCSPISGHRSVSWYQQTPGQGLQFLFEYFSETQRNKGNFPGRFSGRQFSNSRSEMNVSTLELGDSALYLCASGLLGGYEQYFGPGTRLTVT.

This chain connects TRBV11-3 to TRBJ2-1; possibly TRBD1 for D (5 bases). V shed 1 base and J shed 7 bases, with 20 bases lying between them. The CDR3 extends over 17 amino acids. Germline-derived CDR1 and CDR2 are SGHNT and YENEEA. CDR3 loop: CASSLGELGPRGNEQFF. The DNA of the CDR3 is TGTGCCAGCAGCTTAGGCGAGTTGGGCCCTAGGGGTAATGAGCAGTTCTTC.

The rearrangement links TRBV10-2 to TRBJ2-7; D not certain. Germline V gives CDR1 WSHSY, CDR2 SAAADI. This CDR3 contains 12 residues. V dropped 2 bases and J dropped 2 bases, with 4 bases sitting between them. The CDR3 loop reads CASSEGPYEQYF. As DNA, the CDR3 is TGCGCCAGCAGTGAGGGCCCCTACGAGCAGTACTTC.

A single count supports this clone. This sample includes further DNA sequences coding for the same CDR3. The chain joins TRBV7-9 to TRBJ2-7, with TRBD2 matching over 12 bases. V shed 1 base and J 3 bases; nucleotides not matched to a gene: 1. CDR3 length equals 15 residues. CDR1 is SEHNR and CDR2 is FQNEAQ in the germline V gene (reference sequence). The chain's CDR3 is CASSLGTSGIYEQYF. The CDR3 nucleotides read TGTGCCAGCAGCTTAGGGACTAGCGGGATCTACGAGCAGTACTTC.

This clone is a singleton in its sample. The chain employs TRBV27 and TRBJ1-1; possible D gene TRBD1, 5 bases. V was cut by 6 bases and J by 1 base, with 12 bases left in between. Germline V lookup: CDR1 MNHEY, CDR2 SMNVEV (reference sequence). This CDR3 has 14 residues. The CDR3 reads CASRPFRANTEAFF. The CDR3 coding sequence is TGTGCCAGCAGGCCCTTCAGGGCGAACACTGAAGCTTTCTTT.

The chain recombines TRBV2 with TRBJ1-5; TRBD1 is a possible D gene (5 bases). The V end lost 6 bases, the J end lost 7 bases, and 10 bases lay between the germline ends. Germline loops: CDR1 SNHLY, CDR2 FYNNEI. The CDR3 has 12 residues. As DNA, the CDR3 is TGTGCCAGCAGCGGCAGGGTCCAGCCCCAGCATTTT. It specifies CASSGRVQPQHF.

The chain carries TRBV11-3 and TRBJ1-1, with D perhaps TRBD1 (6 bases). This CDR3 comprises 16 residues. The germline V gene encodes CDR1 SGHNT and CDR2 YENEEA. Trimming took off 10 bases at V and 6 bases at J, with 27 bases between the two ends. The CDR3 DNA reads as TGTGCCACCACCACCGGAAAACAGGGCCCCGAAGCTGAAGCTTTCTTT. Protein sequence: CATTTGKQGPEAEAFF. The whole variable domain, remainder taken from reference TRBV11-3 and TRBJ1-1, is EAGVVQSPRYKIIEKKQPVAFWCNPISGHNTLYWYLQNLGQGPELLIRYENEEAVDDSQLPKDRFSAERLKGVDSTLKIQPAELGDSAVYLCATTTGKQGPEAEAFFGQGTRLTVV.

This chain connects TRBV19 to TRBJ1-2, with D perhaps matching TRBD1 (6 bases). V was shortened by 3 bases and J by 8 bases, with 10 bases between the two germline ends. CDR3 length: 12 residues. Germline loops: CDR1 LNHDA, CDR2 SQIVND (reference sequence). Here the CDR3 reads CASSITGYGYTF. CDR3 bases: TGTGCCAGTAGTATCACAGGGTACGGCTACACCTTC.

This clone was observed once. The chain links TRBV4-3 to TRBJ2-3, with D unresolved. V gave up 0 bases and J gave up 4 bases, with 14 bases separating them. Per the germline V gene, CDR1 is LGHNA and CDR2 is YSLEER. The CDR3 spans 16 residues. CDR3 coding DNA: TGCGCCAGCAGCCAAGATCTAGTCCGATCTGCAGATACGCAGTATTTT. Protein product: CASSQDLVRSADTQYF.